This T cell receptor (beta chain) was sequenced during a study of persistence of HIV-infected CD4 T cells. In regard to this clone: Its antigen is as yet unknown.

Overlapping HIV-1 Gag 15-mer peptides at 0.85 to 1 ug per peptide per mL were used. CD40L/CD69 double-negative CD45RO-high memory CD4+ T cells were collected. The libraries were made with immunoSEQ version 4 in survey mode. Clones were read by immunoSEQ multiplex PCR, and TCRdb kept only the in-frame ones, dropping some. The profile shows 30,000 or so clones, roughly 82% of them singletons. CDR1 and CDR2 from the germline V gene are SGHRS and YFSETQ. V lost 0 bases to trimming and J lost 0 bases, with 16 bases between them. The CDR3 is 17 residues long. Sample: CD4+ T cells sorted from PBMCs after approximately 20-hour stimulation, taken from a patient who received antiretroviral therapy. V is TRBV5-1 and J is TRBJ2-7, with D perhaps TRBD1 or TRBD2 (5 bases each). The clonotype originates from an adult woman with HIV who was CMV-seropositive. The CDR3 loop reads CASSLAKGPQSSYEQYF. The CDR3 bases are TGCGCCAGCAGCTTGGCCAAGGGACCCCAGAGCTCCTACGAGCAGTACTTC.